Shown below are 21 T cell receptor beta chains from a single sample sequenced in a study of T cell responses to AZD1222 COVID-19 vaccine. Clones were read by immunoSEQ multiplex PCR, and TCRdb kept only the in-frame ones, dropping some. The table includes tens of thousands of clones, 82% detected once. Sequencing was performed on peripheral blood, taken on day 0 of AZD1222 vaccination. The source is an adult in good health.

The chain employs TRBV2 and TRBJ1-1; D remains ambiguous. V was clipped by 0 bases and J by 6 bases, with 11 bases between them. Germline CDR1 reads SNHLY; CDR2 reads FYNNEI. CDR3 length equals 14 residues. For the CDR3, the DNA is TGTGCCAGCAGTGAAGCTCGGGGTCAAGCTGAAGCTTTCTTT. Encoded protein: CASSEARGQAEAFF.

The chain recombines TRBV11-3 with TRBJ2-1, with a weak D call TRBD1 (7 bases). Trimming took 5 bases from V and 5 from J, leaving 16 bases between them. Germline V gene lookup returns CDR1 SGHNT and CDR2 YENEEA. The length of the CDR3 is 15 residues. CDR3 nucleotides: TGTGCCAGCAGCGCCAGCAGGGGGGCGGACAATGAGCAGTTCTTC. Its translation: CASSASRGADNEQFF.

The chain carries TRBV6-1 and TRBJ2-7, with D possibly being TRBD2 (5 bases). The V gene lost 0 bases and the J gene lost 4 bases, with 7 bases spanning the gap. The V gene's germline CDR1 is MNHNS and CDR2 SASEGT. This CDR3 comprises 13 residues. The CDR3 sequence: CASSEARRYEQYF. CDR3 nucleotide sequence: TGTGCCAGCAGTGAAGCGCGGAGGTACGAGCAGTACTTC.

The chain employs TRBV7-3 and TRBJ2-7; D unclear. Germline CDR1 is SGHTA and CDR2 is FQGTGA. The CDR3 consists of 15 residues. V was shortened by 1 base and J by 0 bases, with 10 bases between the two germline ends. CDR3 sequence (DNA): TGTGCCAGCAGCTTAAGTCGGACGGACTCCTACGAGCAGTACTTC. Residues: CASSLSRTDSYEQYF. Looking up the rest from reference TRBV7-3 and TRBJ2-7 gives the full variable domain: GAGVSQTPSNKVTEKGKYVELRCDPISGHTALYWYRQSLGQGPEFLIYFQGTGAADDSGLPNDRFFAVRPEGSVSTLKIQRTERGDSAVYLCASSLSRTDSYEQYFGPGTRLTVT.

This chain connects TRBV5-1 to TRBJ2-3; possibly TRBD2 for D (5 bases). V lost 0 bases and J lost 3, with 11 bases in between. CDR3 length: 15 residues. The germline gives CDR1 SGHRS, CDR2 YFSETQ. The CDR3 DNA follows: TGCGCCAGCAGCTTGGAAGGGCGGGTTACAGATACGCAGTATTTT. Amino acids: CASSLEGRVTDTQYF.

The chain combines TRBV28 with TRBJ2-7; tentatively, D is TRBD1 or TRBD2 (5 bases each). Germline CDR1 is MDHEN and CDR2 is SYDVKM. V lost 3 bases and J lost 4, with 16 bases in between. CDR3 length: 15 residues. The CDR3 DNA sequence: TGTGCCAGCAGTTTCGGGGTCAATGAGGGGTACGAGCAGTACTTC. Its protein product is CASSFGVNEGYEQYF.

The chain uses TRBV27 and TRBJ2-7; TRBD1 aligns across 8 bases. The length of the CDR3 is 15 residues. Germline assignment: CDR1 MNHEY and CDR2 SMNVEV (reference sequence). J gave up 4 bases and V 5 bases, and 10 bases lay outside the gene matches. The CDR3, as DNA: TGTGCCAGCAGTGCCCAGGGGGCCAACCGATACGAGCAGTACTTC. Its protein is CASSAQGANRYEQYF.

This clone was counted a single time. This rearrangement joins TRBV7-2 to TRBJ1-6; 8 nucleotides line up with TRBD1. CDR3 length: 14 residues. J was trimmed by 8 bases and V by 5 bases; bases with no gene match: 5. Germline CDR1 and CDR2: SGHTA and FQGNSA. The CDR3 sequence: CASSQGQVDSPLHF. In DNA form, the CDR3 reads TGTGCCAGCAGCCAGGGACAGGTGGATTCACCCCTCCACTTT.

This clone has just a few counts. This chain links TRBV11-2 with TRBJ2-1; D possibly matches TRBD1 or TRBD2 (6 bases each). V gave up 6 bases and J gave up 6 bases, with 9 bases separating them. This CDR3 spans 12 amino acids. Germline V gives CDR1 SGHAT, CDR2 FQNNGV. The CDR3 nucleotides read TGTGCCAGCAGTGGGGGGCTCAATGAGCAGTTCTTC. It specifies CASSGGLNEQFF.

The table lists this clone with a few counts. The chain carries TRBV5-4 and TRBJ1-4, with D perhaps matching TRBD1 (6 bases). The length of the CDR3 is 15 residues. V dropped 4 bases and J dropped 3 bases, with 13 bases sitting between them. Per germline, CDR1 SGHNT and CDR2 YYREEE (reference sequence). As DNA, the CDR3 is TGTGCCAGCAGCAACGACAGGCCGCCTAATGAAAAACTGTTTTTT. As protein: CASSNDRPPNEKLFF.

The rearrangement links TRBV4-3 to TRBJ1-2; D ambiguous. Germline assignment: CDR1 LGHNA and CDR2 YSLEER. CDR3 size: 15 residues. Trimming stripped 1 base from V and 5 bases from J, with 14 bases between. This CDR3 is CASSQVGQAVYGYTF. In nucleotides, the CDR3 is TGCGCCAGCAGCCAAGTAGGGCAGGCGGTTTATGGCTACACCTTC.

The CDR3 is CASSLTGGNQPQHF. The CDR3, as DNA: TGTGCCAGCAGCTTAACAGGTGGCAATCAGCCCCAGCATTTT. The chain combines TRBV5-5 with TRBJ1-5, with D possibly being TRBD1 (5 bases). The CDR3 covers 14 residues. Trimming removed 2 bases at V and 2 bases at J, with 8 bases between. CDR1 is SGHKS and CDR2 is YYEKEE in the germline V gene (reference sequence). The full variable domain, its missing parts supplied by reference TRBV5-5 and TRBJ1-5, is DAGVTQSPTHLIKTRGQQVTLRCSPISGHKSVSWYQQVLGQGPQFIFQYYEKEERGRGNFPDRFSARQFPNYSSELNVNALLLGDSALYLCASSLTGGNQPQHFGDGTRLSIL.

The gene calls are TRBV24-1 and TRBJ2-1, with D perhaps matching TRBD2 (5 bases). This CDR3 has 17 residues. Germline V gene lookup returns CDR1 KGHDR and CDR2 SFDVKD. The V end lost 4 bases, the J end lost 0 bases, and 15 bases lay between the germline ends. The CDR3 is CATSDTQDYSSYNEQFF. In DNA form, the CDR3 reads TGTGCCACCAGTGACACACAAGACTACTCCTCCTACAATGAGCAGTTCTTC.

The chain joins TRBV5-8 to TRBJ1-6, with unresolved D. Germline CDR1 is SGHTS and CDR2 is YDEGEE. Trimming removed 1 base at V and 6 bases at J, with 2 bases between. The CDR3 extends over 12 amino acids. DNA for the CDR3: TGTGCCAGCAGCTTGCTTAATTCACCCCTCCACTTT. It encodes CASSLLNSPLHF.

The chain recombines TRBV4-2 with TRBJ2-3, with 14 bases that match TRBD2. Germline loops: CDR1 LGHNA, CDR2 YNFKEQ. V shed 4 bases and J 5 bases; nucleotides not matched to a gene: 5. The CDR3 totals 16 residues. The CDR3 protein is CASSPTSGGAEDTQYF. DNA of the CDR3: TGTGCCAGCAGCCCGACTAGCGGGGGGGCAGAAGATACGCAGTATTTT.

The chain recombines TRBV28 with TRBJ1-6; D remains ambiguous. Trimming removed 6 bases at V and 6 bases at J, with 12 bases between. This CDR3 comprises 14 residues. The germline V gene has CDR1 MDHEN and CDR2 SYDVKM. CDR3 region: CASRAGLVNSPLHF. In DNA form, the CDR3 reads TGTGCCAGCAGGGCAGGTCTCGTTAATTCACCCCTCCACTTT.

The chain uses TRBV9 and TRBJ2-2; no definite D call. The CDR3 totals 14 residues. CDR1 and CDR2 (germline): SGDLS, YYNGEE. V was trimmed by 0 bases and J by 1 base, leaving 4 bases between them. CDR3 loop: CASSVGQNTGELFF. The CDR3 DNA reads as TGTGCCAGCAGCGTAGGACAGAACACCGGGGAGCTGTTTTTT.

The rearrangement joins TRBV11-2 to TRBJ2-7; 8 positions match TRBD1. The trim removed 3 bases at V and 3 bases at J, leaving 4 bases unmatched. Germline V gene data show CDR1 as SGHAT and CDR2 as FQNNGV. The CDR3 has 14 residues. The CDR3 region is CASSFQGAFYEQYF. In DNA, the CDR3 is TGTGCCAGCAGCTTTCAGGGGGCGTTCTACGAGCAGTACTTC.

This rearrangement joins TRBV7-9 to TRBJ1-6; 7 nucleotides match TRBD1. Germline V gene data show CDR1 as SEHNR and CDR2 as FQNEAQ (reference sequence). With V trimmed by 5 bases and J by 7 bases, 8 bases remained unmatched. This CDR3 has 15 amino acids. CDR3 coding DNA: TGTGCCAGCAGCCGAGGACAGGCTGTGAATTCACCCCTCCACTTT. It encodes CASSRGQAVNSPLHF.

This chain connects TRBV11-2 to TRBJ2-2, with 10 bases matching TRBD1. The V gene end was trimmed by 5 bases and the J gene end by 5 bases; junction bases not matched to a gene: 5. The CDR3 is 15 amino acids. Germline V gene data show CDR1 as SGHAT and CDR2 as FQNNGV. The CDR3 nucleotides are TGTGCCAGCAGCCTCCGACAGGGGGCAACCGGGGAGCTGTTTTTT. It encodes CASSLRQGATGELFF.

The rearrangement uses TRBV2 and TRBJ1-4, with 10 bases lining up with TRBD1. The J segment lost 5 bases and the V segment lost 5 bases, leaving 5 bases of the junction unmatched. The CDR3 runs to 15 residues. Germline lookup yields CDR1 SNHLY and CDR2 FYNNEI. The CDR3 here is CASSPDRGGNEKLFF. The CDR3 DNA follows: TGTGCCAGCAGTCCGGACAGGGGGGGAAATGAAAAACTGTTTTTT. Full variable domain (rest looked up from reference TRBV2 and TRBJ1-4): EPEVTQTPSHQVTQMGQEVILRCVPISNHLYFYWYRQILGQKVEFLVSFYNNEISEKSEIFDDQFSVERPDGSNFTLKIRSTKLEDSAMYFCASSPDRGGNEKLFFGSGTQLSVL.